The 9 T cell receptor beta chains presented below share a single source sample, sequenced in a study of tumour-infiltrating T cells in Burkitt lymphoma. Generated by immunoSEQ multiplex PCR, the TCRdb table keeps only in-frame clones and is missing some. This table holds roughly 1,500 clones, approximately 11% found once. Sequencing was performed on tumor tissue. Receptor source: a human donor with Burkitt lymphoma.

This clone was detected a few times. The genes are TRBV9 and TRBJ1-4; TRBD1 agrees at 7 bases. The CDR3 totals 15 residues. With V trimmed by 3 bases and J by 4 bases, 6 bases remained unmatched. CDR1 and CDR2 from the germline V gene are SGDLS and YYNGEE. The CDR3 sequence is CASSETTGYNEKLFF. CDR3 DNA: TGTGCCAGCAGCGAGACGACAGGGTATAATGAAAAACTGTTTTTT.

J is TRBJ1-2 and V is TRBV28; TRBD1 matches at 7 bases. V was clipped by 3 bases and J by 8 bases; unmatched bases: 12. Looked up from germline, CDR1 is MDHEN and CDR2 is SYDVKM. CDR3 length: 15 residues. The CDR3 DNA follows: TGTGCCAGCAGTTTTTCGGACAGGTCCATTCGCGGCTACACCTTC. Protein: CASSFSDRSIRGYTF.

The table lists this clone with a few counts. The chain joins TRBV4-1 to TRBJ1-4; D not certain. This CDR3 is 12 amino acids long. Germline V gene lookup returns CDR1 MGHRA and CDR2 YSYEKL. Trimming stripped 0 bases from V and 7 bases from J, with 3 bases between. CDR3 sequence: CASSQDSEKLFF. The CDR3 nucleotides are TGCGCCAGCAGCCAAGATTCTGAAAAACTGTTTTTT.

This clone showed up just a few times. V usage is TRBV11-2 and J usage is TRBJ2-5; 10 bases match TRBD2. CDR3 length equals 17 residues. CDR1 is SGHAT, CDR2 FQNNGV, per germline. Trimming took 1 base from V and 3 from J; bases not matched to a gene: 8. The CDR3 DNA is TGTGCCAGCAGCTTAGGGGTCCTAGCGGGGGAAGAAGAGACCCAGTACTTC. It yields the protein CASSLGVLAGEEETQYF.

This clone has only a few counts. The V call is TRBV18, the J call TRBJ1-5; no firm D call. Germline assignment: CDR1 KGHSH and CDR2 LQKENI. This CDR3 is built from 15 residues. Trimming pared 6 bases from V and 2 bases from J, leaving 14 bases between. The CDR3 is CASSLEAGGNQPQHF. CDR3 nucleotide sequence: TGTGCCAGCTCCCTTGAGGCTGGGGGCAATCAGCCCCAGCATTTT.

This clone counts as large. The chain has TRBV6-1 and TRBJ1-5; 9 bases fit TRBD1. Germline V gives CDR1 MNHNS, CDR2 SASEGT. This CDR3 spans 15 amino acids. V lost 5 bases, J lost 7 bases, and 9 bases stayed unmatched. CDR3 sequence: CASSTGQGIGQPQHF. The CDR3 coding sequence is TGTGCCAGCAGTACGGGACAGGGAATAGGGCAGCCCCAGCATTTT.

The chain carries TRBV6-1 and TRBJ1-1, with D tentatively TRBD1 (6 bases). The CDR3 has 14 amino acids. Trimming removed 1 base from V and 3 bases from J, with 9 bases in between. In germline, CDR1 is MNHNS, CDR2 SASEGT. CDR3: CASSEVQGYTEAFF. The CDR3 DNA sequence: TGTGCCAGCAGTGAAGTACAGGGATACACTGAAGCTTTCTTT.

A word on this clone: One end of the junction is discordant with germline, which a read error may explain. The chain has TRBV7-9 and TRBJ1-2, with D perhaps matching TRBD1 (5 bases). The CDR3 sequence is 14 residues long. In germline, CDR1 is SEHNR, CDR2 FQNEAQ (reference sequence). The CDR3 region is CASSPTKGSYGYTF. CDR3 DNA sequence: TGTGCTAGCAGCCCAACTAAGGGGAGCTATGGCTACACCTTC. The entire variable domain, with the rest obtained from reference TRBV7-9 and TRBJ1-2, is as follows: DTGVSQNPRHKITKRGQNVTFRCDPISEHNRLYWYRQTLGQGPEFLTYFQNEAQLEKSRLLSDRFSAERPKGSFSTLEIQRTEQGDSAMYLCASSPTKGSYGYTFGSGTRLTVV.

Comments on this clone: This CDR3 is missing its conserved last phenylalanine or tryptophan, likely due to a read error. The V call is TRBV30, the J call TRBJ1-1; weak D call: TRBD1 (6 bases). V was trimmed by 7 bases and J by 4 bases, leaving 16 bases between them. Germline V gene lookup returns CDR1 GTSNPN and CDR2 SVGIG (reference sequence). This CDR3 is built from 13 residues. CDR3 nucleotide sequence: TGTGCCTTTGGGGGGGCCCTCGGCACTGAAGCTTTCCTT. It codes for CAFGGALGTEAFL.